This T cell receptor (beta chain) was documented in a study of PD-1 blockade in classical Hodgkin lymphoma. Every single patient, without exception, relapsed after autologous stem cell transplantation, and brentuximab vedotin exposure varied. Study-level findings and limits: Lower baseline TCR diversity marked trial partial responders and progressors.

Of note for this clone: Its antigen is not identified.

The assay was immunoSEQ multiplex PCR, and TCRdb's table has in-frame clones only and misses some. Among around 99,000 clones, approximately 80% were seen once, and the ten largest hold roughly 15%. Per the germline V gene, CDR1 is ENHRY and CDR2 is SYGVKD. V was pared by 2 bases and J by 4 bases, with 8 bases between. The CDR3 is 13 amino acids. Sequencing used peripheral blood mononuclear cells (PBMCs), obtained before the second cycle of nivolumab. The V and J genes are TRBV10-3 and TRBJ1-2; the D is unclear. The source of this sequence is a human donor with classical Hodgkin lymphoma. Here the CDR3 reads CAISESDTYGYTF. CDR3 bases: TGTGCCATCAGTGAGAGTGACACCTATGGCTACACCTTC.